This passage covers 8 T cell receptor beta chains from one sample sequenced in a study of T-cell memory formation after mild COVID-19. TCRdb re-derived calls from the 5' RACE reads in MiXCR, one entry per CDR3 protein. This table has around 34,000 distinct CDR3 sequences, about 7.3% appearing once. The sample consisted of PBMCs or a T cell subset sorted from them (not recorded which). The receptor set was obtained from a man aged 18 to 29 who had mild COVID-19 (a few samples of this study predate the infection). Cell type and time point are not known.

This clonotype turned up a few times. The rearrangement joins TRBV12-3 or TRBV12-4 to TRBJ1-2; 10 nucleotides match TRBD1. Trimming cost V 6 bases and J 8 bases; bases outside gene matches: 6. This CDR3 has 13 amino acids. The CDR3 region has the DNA TGTGCCAGCAGCCCGGGACAGGGGAGGGGCTACACCTTC. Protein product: CASSPGQGRGYTF.

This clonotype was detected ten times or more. The CDR3 loop reads CASSSSGTGGEKLFF. The CDR3 DNA sequence: TGCGCCAGCAGCTCTTCCGGGACAGGGGGCGAAAAACTGTTTTTT. This rearrangement joins TRBV5-1 to TRBJ1-4; 12 bases fit TRBD1. Germline-derived CDR1 and CDR2 are SGHRS and YFSETQ. V shed 3 bases, J shed 8 bases, and the junction held 5 bases outside the gene matches. The CDR3 has 15 amino acids.

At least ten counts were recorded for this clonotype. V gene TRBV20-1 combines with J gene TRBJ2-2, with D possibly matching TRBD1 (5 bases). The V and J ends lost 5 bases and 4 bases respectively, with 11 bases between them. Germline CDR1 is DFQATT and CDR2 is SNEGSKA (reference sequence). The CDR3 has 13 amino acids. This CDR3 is CSAQTALTGELFF. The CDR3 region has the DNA TGCAGTGCTCAGACAGCTCTCACCGGGGAGCTGTTTTTT.

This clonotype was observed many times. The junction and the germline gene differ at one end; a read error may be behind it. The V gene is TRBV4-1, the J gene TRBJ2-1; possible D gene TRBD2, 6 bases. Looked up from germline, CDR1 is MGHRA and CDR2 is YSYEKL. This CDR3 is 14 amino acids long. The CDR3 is CASSQRDSHNEQFF. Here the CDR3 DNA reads TGCGCCAGCAGCCAAAGGGACTCCCACAATGAGCAGTTCTTC.

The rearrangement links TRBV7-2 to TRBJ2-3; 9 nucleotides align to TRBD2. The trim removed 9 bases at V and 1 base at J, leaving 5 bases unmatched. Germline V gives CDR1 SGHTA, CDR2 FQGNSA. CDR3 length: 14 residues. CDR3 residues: CARLIAGGTDTQYF. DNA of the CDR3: TGTGCCAGACTGATAGCGGGGGGCACAGATACGCAGTATTTT. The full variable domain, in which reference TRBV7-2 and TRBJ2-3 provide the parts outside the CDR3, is GAGVSQSPSNKVTEKGKDVELRCDPISGHTALYWYRQSLGQGLEFLIYFQGNSAPDKSGLPSDRFSAERTGGSVSTLTIQRTQQEDSAVYLCARLIAGGTDTQYFGPGTRLTVL.

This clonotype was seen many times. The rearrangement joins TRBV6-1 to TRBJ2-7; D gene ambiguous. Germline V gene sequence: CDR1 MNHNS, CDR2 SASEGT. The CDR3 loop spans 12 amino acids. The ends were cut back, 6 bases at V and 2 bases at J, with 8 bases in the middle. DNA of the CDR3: TGTGCCAGCAGAGGAGACACCTACGAGCAGTACGTC. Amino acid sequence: CASRGDTYEQYV.

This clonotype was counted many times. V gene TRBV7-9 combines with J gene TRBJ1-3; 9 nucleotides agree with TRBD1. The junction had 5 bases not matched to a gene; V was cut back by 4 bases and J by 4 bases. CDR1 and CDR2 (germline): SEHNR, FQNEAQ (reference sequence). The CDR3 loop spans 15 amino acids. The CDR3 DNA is TGTGCCAGCAGCTCTACAGGGGGCGAAGGAAACACCATATATTTT. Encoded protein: CASSSTGGEGNTIYF.

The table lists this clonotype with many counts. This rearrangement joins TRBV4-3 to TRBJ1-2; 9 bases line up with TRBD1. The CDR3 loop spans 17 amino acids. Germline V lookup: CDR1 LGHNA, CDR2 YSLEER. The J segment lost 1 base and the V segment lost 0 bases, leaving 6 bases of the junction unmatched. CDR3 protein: CASSQEDRGPLNYGYTF. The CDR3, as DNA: TGCGCCAGCAGCCAAGAGGACAGGGGCCCCCTTAACTATGGCTACACCTTC.